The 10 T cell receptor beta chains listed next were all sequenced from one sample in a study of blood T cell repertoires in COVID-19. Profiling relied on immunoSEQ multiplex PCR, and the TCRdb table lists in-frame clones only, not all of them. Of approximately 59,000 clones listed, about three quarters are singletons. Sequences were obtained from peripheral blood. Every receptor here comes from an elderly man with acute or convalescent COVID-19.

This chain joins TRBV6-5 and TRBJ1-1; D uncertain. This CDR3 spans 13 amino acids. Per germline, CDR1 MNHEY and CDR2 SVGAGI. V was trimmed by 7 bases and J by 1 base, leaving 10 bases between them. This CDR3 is CASTFSRNTEAFF. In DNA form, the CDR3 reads TGTGCCAGCACCTTTTCGCGGAACACTGAAGCTTTCTTT.

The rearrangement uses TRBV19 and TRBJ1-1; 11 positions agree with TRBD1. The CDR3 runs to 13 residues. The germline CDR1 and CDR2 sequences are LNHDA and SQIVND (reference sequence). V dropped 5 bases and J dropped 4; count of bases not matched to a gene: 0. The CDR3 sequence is CASSGTGGTEAFF. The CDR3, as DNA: TGTGCCAGTAGTGGGACAGGGGGCACTGAAGCTTTCTTT.

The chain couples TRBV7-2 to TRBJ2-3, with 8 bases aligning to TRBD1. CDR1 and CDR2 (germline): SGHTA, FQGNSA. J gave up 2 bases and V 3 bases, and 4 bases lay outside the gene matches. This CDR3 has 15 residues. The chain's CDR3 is CASSFRTGNTDTQYF. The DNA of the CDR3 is TGTGCCAGCAGCTTCCGGACAGGGAACACAGATACGCAGTATTTT.

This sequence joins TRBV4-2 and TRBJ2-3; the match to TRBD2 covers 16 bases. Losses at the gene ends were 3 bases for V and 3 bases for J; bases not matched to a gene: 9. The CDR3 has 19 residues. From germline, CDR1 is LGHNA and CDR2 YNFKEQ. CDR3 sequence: CASSQTGTSGGDGTDTQYF. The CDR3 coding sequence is TGTGCCAGCAGCCAGACCGGGACTAGCGGGGGGGATGGTACAGATACGCAGTATTTT.

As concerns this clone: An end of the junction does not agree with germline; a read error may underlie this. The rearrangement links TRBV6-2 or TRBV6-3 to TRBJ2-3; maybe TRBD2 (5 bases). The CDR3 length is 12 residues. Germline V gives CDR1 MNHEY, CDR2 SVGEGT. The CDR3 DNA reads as TGTGCCAGCAGTGCTAGCACAGATACGCGGTATTTT. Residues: CASSASTDTRYF.

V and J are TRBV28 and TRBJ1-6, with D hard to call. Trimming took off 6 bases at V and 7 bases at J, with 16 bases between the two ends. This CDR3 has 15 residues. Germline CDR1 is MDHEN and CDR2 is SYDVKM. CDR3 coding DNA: TGTGCCAGCAGGACTGACCGACGGGAGAATTCACCCCTCCACTTT. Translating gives CASRTDRRENSPLHF. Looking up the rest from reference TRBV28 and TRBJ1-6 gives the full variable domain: DVKVTQSSRYLVKRTGEKVFLECVQDMDHENMFWYRQDPGLGLRLIYFSYDVKMKEKGDIPEGYSVSREKKERFSLILESASTNQTSMYLCASRTDRRENSPLHFGNGTRLTVT.

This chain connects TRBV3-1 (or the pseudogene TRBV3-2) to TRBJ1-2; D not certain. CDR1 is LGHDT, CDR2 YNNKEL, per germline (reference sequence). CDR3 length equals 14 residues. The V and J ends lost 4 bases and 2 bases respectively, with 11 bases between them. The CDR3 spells CASSPWQANYGYTF. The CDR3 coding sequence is TGTGCCAGCAGCCCGTGGCAGGCAAACTATGGCTACACCTTC.

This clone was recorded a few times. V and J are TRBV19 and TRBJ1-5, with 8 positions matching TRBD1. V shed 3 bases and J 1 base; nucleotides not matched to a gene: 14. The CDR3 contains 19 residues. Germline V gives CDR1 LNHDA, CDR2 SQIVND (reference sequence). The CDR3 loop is CASSITPLQGGLSNQPQHF. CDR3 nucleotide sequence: TGTGCCAGTAGTATCACCCCCTTACAGGGGGGTTTGAGCAATCAGCCCCAGCATTTT.

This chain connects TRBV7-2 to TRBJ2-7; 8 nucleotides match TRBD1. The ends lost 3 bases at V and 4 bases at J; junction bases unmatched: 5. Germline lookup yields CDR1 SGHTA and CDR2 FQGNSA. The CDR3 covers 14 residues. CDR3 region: CASSLYRGVYEQYF. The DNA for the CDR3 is TGTGCCAGCAGCTTGTACAGGGGGGTATACGAGCAGTACTTC.

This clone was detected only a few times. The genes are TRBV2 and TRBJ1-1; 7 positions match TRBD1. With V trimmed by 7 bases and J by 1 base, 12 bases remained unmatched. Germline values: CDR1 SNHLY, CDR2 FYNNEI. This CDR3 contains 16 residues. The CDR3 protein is CASMGVAGGSNTEAFF. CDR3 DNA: TGTGCCAGCATGGGGGTAGCAGGGGGTTCGAACACTGAAGCTTTCTTT.